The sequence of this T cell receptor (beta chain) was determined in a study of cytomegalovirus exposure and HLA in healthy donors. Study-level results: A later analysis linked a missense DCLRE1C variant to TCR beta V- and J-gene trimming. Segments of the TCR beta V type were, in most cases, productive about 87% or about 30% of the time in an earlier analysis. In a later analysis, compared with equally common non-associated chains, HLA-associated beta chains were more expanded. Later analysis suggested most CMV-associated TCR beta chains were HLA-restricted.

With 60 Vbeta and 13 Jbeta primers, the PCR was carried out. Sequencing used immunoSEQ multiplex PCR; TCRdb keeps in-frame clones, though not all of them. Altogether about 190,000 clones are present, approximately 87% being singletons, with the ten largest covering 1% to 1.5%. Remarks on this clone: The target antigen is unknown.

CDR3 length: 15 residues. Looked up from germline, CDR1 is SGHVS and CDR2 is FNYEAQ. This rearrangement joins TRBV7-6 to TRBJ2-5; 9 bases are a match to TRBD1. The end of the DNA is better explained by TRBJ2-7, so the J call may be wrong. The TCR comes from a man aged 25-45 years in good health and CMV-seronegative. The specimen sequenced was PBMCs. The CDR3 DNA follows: TGTGCCAGCAGCTTAGACAGGGGGCTTATCTACGAGCAGTACTTC. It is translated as CASSLDRGLIYEQYF.